Following are 12 T cell receptor beta chains from one sample sequenced in a study of T-cell memory formation after mild COVID-19. Using its own MiXCR run on the 5' RACE reads, TCRdb lists one record per CDR3 protein. The top ten clones hold 10% to 15% of a sample with around 500,000 distinct CDR3 sequences, about 18% of them seen once. Sequencing was done on a sample of PBMCs or a T cell subset sorted from them (not recorded which). Every receptor here comes from an adult woman who had mild COVID-19 (a few samples of this study predate the infection). Cell type and time point are not known.

This clonotype was detected only a few times. The genes are TRBV2 and TRBJ1-4; D not resolved. Germline CDR1 is SNHLY and CDR2 is FYNNEI. The CDR3 has 13 amino acids. Trimming took off 3 bases at V and 7 bases at J, with 9 bases between the two ends. In nucleotides, the CDR3 is TGTGCCAGCAGTGACTGGACCGGTGAAAAACTGTTTTTT. It is translated as CASSDWTGEKLFF.

This sequence joins TRBV12-3 or TRBV12-4 and TRBJ2-2; D remains unclear. V shed 6 bases and J shed 7 bases, with 6 bases lying between them. The CDR3 sequence is 11 residues long. The CDR3 DNA sequence: TGTGCCAGCAGGCAGGACGGGGAGCTGTTTTTT. It encodes CASRQDGELFF.

This clonotype was counted only a few times. The V and J genes are TRBV3-1 and TRBJ2-7, with a possible D match to TRBD1 (5 bases). V lost 8 bases and J 2 bases, leaving 19 bases between the germline ends. Germline CDR1 reads LGHDT; CDR2 reads YNNKEL (reference sequence). The CDR3 length is 15 residues. The CDR3 sequence: CASRKQETNTYEQYF. The CDR3 DNA follows: TGTGCCAGCCGGAAACAGGAGACGAATACCTACGAGCAGTACTTC.

CDR3 nucleotide sequence: TGCGCCAGCAGTGAGGCTAGCGGGAGTTCCTACGAGCAGTACTTC. Amino acid sequence: CASSEASGSSYEQYF. This chain uses TRBV10-2 with TRBJ2-7; the match to TRBD2 covers 10 bases. CDR3 length: 15 residues. CDR1 and CDR2 from the germline V gene are WSHSY and SAAADI. V shed 2 bases, J shed 1 base, and the junction held 2 bases outside the gene matches.

This clonotype was found a few times. This rearrangement joins TRBV12-5 to TRBJ1-1; 9 bases are a match to TRBD1. CDR3 length: 15 residues. V was clipped by 4 bases and J by 0 bases; unmatched bases: 3. CDR1 is LGHNT, CDR2 FRNRAP, per germline. In DNA, the CDR3 is TGTGCTAGTGGTTCCGGACAGGGGCTGAACACTGAAGCTTTCTTT. Its protein product is CASGSGQGLNTEAFF. The full variable domain, its missing parts supplied by reference TRBV12-5 and TRBJ1-1, is DARVTQTPRHKVTEMGQEVTMRCQPILGHNTVFWYRQTMMQGLELLAYFRNRAPLDDSGMPKDRFSAEMPDATLATLKIQPSEPRDSAVYFCASGSGQGLNTEAFFGQGTRLTVV.

V gene TRBV11-2 combines with J gene TRBJ1-2; D unclear. The CDR3 contains 13 residues. CDR1 is SGHAT, CDR2 FQNNGV, per germline. Trimming took 4 bases from V and 3 from J, leaving 9 bases between them. The CDR3 loop is CASSYAADYGYTF. In nucleotides, the CDR3 is TGTGCCAGCAGCTATGCGGCAGACTATGGCTACACCTTC.

V usage is TRBV6-6 and J usage is TRBJ2-7; 16 nucleotides line up with TRBD2. CDR3 length equals 17 residues. Germline V gives CDR1 MNHNY, CDR2 SVGAGI (reference sequence). The V segment lost 5 bases and the J segment 2 bases; nucleotides outside the gene matches: 6. In DNA, the CDR3 is TGTGCCAGCAGTCCGGGACTAGCGGGAGGGATGACCTACGAGCAGTACTTC. Amino acid sequence: CASSPGLAGGMTYEQYF.

The chain is built from TRBV9 and TRBJ2-2; maybe TRBD2 (5 bases). The V end was cut by 6 bases, the J end by 4 bases, with 10 bases between. The germline V gene has CDR1 SGDLS and CDR2 YYNGEE. The CDR3 spans 13 residues. The CDR3 loop is CASTEGSTGELFF. The CDR3 region has the DNA TGTGCCAGCACCGAGGGATCCACCGGGGAGCTGTTTTTT.

This sequence joins TRBV12-3 or TRBV12-4 and TRBJ2-7; 8 bases line up with TRBD2. Trimming removed 6 bases from V and 2 bases from J; junction bases left unmatched: 6. The CDR3 length is 14 residues. Here the CDR3 reads CASRLSGTTYEQYF. In DNA form, the CDR3 reads TGTGCCAGCAGGCTTAGCGGGACCACCTACGAGCAGTACTTC.

This chain links TRBV20-1 with TRBJ1-1, with D hard to call. Germline V lookup: CDR1 DFQATT, CDR2 SNEGSKA (reference sequence). This CDR3 spans 12 amino acids. The ends were cut back, 0 bases at V and 6 bases at J, with 8 bases in the middle. This chain's CDR3 is CSARDMAPEAFF. CDR3 coding DNA: TGCAGTGCTAGAGATATGGCCCCTGAAGCTTTCTTT.

CDR3 coding DNA: TGCGCCAGCAGCCAAGTCGGGACAGGGAATTCACCCCTCCACTTT. This sequence encodes CASSQVGTGNSPLHF. V and J are TRBV4-3 and TRBJ1-6, with 9 bases aligning to TRBD1. V lost 1 base, J lost 7 bases, and 2 bases stayed unmatched. The germline V gene encodes CDR1 LGHNA and CDR2 YSLEER. This CDR3 spans 15 amino acids.

CDR3 amino acids: CASLDRVGSEAFF. The DNA for the CDR3 is TGTGCCAGCTTGGACAGGGTCGGGAGCGAAGCTTTCTTT. The chain has TRBV3-1 and TRBJ1-1; the match to TRBD1 covers 8 bases. CDR1 and CDR2 (germline): LGHDT, YNNKEL (reference sequence). The CDR3 has 13 amino acids. V trimming: 8 bases; J trimming: 8 bases; junction bases outside the gene matches: 10.